The text below deals with one T cell receptor (beta chain). Its antigen is currently unknown. The record originates from a study of cytomegalovirus exposure and HLA in healthy donors. General study points: TCR beta chain V- and J-gene trimming was linked, in a later analysis, to a missense variant in DCLRE1C. The Asian-associated ancestry cluster reportedly had fewer N-insertions than the approximately 670-donor mean in a later analysis.

PCR involved 60 Vbeta and 13 Jbeta primers. The method was immunoSEQ multiplex PCR; TCRdb's version includes in-frame clones alone and lacks a portion of them. The sample yields some 160,000 clones, over 80% seen once. The CDR3 is made up of 14 amino acids. Germline values: CDR1 ENHRY, CDR2 SYGVKD. The junction had 4 bases not matched to a gene; V was cut back by 4 bases and J by 4 bases. The sequence came from a woman between 18 and 29 years old in good health and CMV-seronegative. The chain employs TRBV10-3 and TRBJ1-1, with 9 nucleotides matching TRBD1. Source material: PBMCs. The CDR3 region is CAISAQTGGTEAFF. CDR3 nucleotide sequence: TGTGCCATCAGTGCCCAGACAGGGGGCACTGAAGCTTTCTTT.